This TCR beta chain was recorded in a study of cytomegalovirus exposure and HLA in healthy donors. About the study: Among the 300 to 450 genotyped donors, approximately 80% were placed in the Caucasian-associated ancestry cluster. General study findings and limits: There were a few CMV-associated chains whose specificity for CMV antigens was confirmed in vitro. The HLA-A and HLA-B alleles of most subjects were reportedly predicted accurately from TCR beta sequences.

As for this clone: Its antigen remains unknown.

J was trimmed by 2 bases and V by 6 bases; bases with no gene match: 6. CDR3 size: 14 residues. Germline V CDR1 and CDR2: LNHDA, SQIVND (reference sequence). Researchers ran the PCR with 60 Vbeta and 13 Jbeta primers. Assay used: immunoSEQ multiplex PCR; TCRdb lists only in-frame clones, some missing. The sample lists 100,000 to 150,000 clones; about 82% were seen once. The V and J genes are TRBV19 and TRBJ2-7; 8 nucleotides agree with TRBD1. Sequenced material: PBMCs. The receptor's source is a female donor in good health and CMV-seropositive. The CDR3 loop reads CASSSQGATYEQYF. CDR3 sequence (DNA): TGTGCCAGTAGCTCTCAGGGGGCGACCTACGAGCAGTACTTC.